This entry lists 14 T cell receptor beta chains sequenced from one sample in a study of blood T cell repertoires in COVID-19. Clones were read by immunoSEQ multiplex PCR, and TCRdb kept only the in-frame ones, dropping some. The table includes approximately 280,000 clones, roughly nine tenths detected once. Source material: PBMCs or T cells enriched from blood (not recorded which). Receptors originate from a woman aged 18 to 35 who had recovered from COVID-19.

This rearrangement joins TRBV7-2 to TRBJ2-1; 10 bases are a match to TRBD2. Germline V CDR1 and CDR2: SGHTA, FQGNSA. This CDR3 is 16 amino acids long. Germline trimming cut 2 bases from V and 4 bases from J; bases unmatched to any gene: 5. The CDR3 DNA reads TGTGCCAGCAGCTTAATGTCTAGCGGGGGATACAATGAGCAGTTCTTC. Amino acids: CASSLMSSGGYNEQFF. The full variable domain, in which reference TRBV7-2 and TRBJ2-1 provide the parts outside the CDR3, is GAGVSQSPSNKVTEKGKDVELRCDPISGHTALYWYRQSLGQGLEFLIYFQGNSAPDKSGLPSDRFSAERTGGSVSTLTIQRTQQEDSAVYLCASSLMSSGGYNEQFFGPGTRLTVL.

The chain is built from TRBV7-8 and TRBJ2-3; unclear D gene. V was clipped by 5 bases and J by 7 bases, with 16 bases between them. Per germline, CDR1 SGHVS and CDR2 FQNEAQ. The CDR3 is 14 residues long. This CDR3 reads CASSPRLGIYTQYF. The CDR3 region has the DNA TGTGCCAGCAGCCCCCGGCTAGGTATCTATACGCAGTATTTT.

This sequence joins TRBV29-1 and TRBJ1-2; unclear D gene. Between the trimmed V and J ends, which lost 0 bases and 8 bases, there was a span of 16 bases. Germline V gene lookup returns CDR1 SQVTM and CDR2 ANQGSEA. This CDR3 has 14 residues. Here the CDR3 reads CSVEDIASLEGYTF. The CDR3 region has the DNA TGCAGCGTTGAAGATATTGCGAGCCTTGAGGGCTACACCTTC.

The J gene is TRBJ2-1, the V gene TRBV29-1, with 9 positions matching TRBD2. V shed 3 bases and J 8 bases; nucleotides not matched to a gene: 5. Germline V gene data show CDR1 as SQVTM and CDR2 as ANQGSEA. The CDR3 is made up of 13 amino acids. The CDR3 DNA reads TGCAGCGTTGAGGGGACTAGCAAGCATGAGCAGTTCTTC. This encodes CSVEGTSKHEQFF.

CDR3 sequence: CASISRMEISYEQYF. Here the CDR3 DNA reads TGTGCCAGCATTTCCCGGATGGAGATCTCCTACGAGCAGTACTTC. The rearrangement joins TRBV5-6 to TRBJ2-7; D is uncertain. Trimming stripped 6 bases from V and 0 bases from J, with 16 bases between. The CDR3 runs to 15 residues. The germline V gene encodes CDR1 SGHDT and CDR2 YYEEEE.

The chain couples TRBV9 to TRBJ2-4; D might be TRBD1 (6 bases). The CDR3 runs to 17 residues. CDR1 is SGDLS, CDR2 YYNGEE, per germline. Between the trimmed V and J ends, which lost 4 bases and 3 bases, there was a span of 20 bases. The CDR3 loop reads CASSNSPGADGKNIQYF. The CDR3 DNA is TGTGCCAGCAGCAATAGCCCAGGGGCTGACGGCAAAAACATTCAGTACTTC.

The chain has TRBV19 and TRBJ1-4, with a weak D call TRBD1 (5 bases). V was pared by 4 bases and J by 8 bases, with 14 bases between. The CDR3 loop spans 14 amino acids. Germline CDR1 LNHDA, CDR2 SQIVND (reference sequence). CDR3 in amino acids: CASSKGQGLEKLFF. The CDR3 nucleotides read TGTGCCAGTAGTAAGGGGCAGGGTCTAGAAAAACTGTTTTTT.

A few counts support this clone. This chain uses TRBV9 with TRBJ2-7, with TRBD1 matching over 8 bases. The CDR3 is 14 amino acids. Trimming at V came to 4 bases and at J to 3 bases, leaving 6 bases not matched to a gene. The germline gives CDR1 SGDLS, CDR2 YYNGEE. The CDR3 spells CASSPGQGGYEQYF. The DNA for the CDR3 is TGTGCCAGCAGCCCCGGACAGGGAGGCTACGAGCAGTACTTC. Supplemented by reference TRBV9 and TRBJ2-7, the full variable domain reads DSGVTQTPKHLITATGQRVTLRCSPRSGDLSVYWYQQSLDQGLQFLIQYYNGEERAKGNILERFSAQQFPDLHSELNLSSLELGDSALYFCASSPGQGGYEQYFGPGTRLTVT.

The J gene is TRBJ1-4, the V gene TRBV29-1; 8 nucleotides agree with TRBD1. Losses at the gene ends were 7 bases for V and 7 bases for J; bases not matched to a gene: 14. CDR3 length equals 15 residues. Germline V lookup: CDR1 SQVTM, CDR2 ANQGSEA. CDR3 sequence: CSALSSGQGGEKLFF. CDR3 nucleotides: TGCAGCGCCCTTTCTTCCGGACAGGGAGGTGAAAAACTGTTTTTT. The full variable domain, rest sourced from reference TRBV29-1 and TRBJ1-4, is SAVISQKPSRDICQRGTSLTIQCQVDSQVTMMFWYRQQPGQSLTLIATANQGSEATYESGFVIDKFPISRPNLTFSTLTVSNMSPEDSSIYLCSALSSGQGGEKLFFGSGTQLSVL.

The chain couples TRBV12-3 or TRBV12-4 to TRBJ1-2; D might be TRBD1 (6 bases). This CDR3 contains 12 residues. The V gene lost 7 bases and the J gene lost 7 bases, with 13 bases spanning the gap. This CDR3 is CASTRGGVGYTF. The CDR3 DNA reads TGTGCCAGCACCCGAGGGGGGGTTGGCTACACCTTC.

The CDR3 protein is CASSHLQGGTDTQYF. DNA for the CDR3: TGTGCCAGCAGCCATTTACAGGGAGGCACAGATACGCAGTATTTT. V gene TRBV14 combines with J gene TRBJ2-3, with D perhaps TRBD1 (6 bases). V lost 3 bases and J 1 base, leaving 11 bases between the germline ends. This CDR3 is built from 15 residues. The V gene's germline CDR1 is SGHDN and CDR2 FVKESK.

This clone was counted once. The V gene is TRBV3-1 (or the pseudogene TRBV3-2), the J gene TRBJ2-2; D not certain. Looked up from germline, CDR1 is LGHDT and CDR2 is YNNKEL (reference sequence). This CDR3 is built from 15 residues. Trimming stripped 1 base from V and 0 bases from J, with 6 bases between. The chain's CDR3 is CASSQAAANTGELFF. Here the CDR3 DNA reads TGTGCCAGCAGCCAAGCGGCGGCGAACACCGGGGAGCTGTTTTTT.

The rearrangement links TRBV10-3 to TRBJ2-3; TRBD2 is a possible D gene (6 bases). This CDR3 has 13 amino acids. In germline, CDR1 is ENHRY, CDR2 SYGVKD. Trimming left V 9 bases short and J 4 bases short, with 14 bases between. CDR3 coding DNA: TGTGCCATTACCAGCGGGCCTTCAGATACGCAGTATTTT. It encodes CAITSGPSDTQYF.

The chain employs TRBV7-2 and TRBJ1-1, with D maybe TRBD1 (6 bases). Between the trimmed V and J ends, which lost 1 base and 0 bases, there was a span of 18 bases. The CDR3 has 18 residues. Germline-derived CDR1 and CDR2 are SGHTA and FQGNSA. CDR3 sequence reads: CASSLGIAIRGLNTEAFF. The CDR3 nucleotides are TGTGCCAGCAGCTTAGGGATAGCGATTAGGGGGTTGAACACTGAAGCTTTCTTT.